The sequence of this T cell receptor beta chain was determined in a study of blood T cell repertoires in COVID-19. Study overall: There were acute and convalescent COVID-19 samples, and they came from the United States, Italy and Spain. T cells, B-cell-depleted T cells, or PBMCs supplied cDNA or gDNA.

V shed 6 bases and J 4 bases; nucleotides not matched to a gene: 5. Germline V gene data show CDR1 as SGHRS and CDR2 as YFSETQ. The CDR3 is 14 amino acids. Per the original data handling: Estimated nucleated cell counts came from reference gene primer amplification. Profiled with immunoSEQ multiplex PCR; TCRdb holds only in-frame clones, not every one. V, J and clone size derive from that table, while D and trimming were established from the DNA sequence. Of hundreds of thousands of clones in the sample, roughly 89% were seen once. The sequencing input was peripheral blood. The sequence was collected from a woman in her thirties with acute or convalescent COVID-19. The V and J genes are TRBV5-1 and TRBJ2-5; 11 positions match TRBD2. CDR3 protein: CASMVGTSGETQYF. The CDR3 region has the DNA TGCGCCAGCATGGTGGGGACTAGCGGAGAGACCCAGTACTTC.